This TCR beta chain was identified in a study of CD8 T cell repertoires and HIV-1 epitope variants. For the study at large: Control wells had CMV/EBV/flu peptides, negative Ebola AY9, or no peptide. Separate from the cultures, 1M uncultured T cells served as baseline. Epitopes were three Gag families plus Nef HW9 and YT9.

On the immunoSEQ platform, TCR beta CDR3s were sequenced at survey depth. Libraries were prepared by immunoSEQ multiplex PCR; TCRdb keeps only in-frame clonotypes and omits some of them. The repertoire holds about 5,600 clones, with 65% to 70% as singletons. About this clone itself: Its matching antigen is unknown.

V shed 4 bases and J shed 1 base, with 11 bases lying between them. The CDR3 totals 15 residues. The germline gives CDR1 SGHRS, CDR2 YFSETQ. The receptor's source is a male donor with HIV. J is TRBJ2-2 and V is TRBV5-1; D gene unclear. Input material: cultured CD8+ T cells derived from PBMCs. DNA of the CDR3: TGCGCCAGCAGCCCCGGACCGATGAACACCGGGGAGCTGTTTTTT. Protein product: CASSPGPMNTGELFF.